This paragraph covers one TCR beta chain sequence. No cognate antigen has been identified for it. Nothing much larger sits one base from this clone, and base qualities are not available. This specimen belongs to a study of shared clonotypes between healthy human individuals (dated by TCRdb to the early 2020s). Regarding the research as a whole: Three men and two women, aged 18 to 49 years, made up the cohort. For each donor, three plates each were used for CD4 naive and CD4 memory, two plates were used for CD8 naive, and one plate was used for CD8 memory. To estimate repertoire size and how much clonotype sharing occurs between individuals, the study deeply sequenced the blood TCR repertoires of 4 to 6 healthy adults. To increase sequencing depth and limit assay-specific biases, TCR repertoire library preparation and sequencing were carried out by different laboratories using diverse techniques. Leukapheresis yielded between about 0.9 and 8.9 billion PBMCs per donor. On the study overall, not on this receptor specifically: Sampling was restricted to blood, and TCR repertoires in tissues likely differ from the TCR repertoires found in blood. Because the study included only a small number of donors, the genetic and exposure-history diversity represented was limited. Clonotypes shared by all four sorted-subset donors showed higher generation probabilities than non-shared clonotypes. Based on pairwise subsampling, the degree of clonotype sharing among donors was expected to be affected by sequencing depth. Rarefaction of sorted-subset datasets indicated incomplete sequencing despite the large sequencing depth. Naive subsets generally had larger estimated clonotype richness than memory subsets. Sharing across several donors was observed for about 4.8% of naive CD4, over 3% of naive CD8, roughly 2.4% of memory CD4, and less than 0.45% of memory CD8 clonotypes.

Using the deep immunoSEQ assay, multiplex PCR amplified TCR CDR3 regions from genomic DNA. For each cell subset, the extracted genomic DNA was distributed evenly across all wells of several immunoSEQ 96-well plates, and each plate served as one replicate. For sorted subsets, about 200 ng genomic DNA, equal to about 30,000 T cell genomes, was loaded into each replicate PCR. Purified libraries were measured with a Qubit 3.0 fluorometer, size-checked on a Bioanalyzer 2100, and measured again with the KAPA Library Quantification kit. A separate single-read 150-cycle Illumina NextSeq 550 flow cell was used to sequence each immunoSEQ 96-well plate. The authors' analysis ran thus. Because the immunoSEQ output included only junctional sequences and no quality scores, the filtering could not be the same as the filtering used for full-length reads. To assign V/J genes and CDR3, sequences were annotated against IMGT germline references using PyIR, a Python wrapper for IgBLAST v1.9. Reads were removed for weak V/J assignments (E-value above 1e-6), missing CDR3, stop codons, out-of-frame junctions, or ambiguous translated residues. V3J clonotypes were defined as sequences sharing an identical inferred V gene, J gene, and CDR3 amino acid sequence. The percentage overlap between two repertoires was calculated by dividing the number of shared unique clonotypes by the size of the smaller repertoire. Richness of each repertoire was evaluated using RTK rarefaction, the Chao1 estimator, and Recon v2.1 estimates of unobserved clonotypes. OLGA was used to compute generation probabilities for all TCRbeta clonotypes that the gDNA method yielded from a few donors. Imported from immuneACCESS, the table was reduced by TCRdb to in-frame sequences with V and J called. These copies leave out some clones; in studies compared against another copy, an unresolved V gene accounts for under half, and the cause of the remainder is not known. The V and J calls and clone size are taken from that table; D and trimming were inferred from the DNA. The sample table records fewer than 2.5 million clones; roughly 93% of these occur just once. Together, the top ten hold about 0.38% of the sample.

Looking up the germline V gene yields CDR1 LGHNA and CDR2 YSLEER. The CDR3 has 18 amino acids, counting the end cysteine and phenylalanine. Left in the record is the CDR3 DNA by itself, 54 bases read in frame from the first base. V trim: 2 bases; J trim: 0 bases; unmatched bases: 7. Donors were healthy HIV-negative adults with no recently reported acute infections or vaccinations. Every donor was a Caucasian adult residing in Nashville, Tennessee, USA. Magnetic negative selection was used to enrich CD4+ T cells, after which naive cells were positively selected on CD45RA and the negative fraction became the memory subset. Blood was obtained by leukapheresis, after which PBMCs were separated by Ficoll-Histopaque density gradient centrifugation and cryopreserved in liquid nitrogen vapor phase. Analytical flow cytometry was used to check the purity and quantity of each magnetically sorted T cell population. Each sorted fraction had its genomic DNA isolated and then quantified by UV absorbance on a Nanodrop 2000c.

Rearrangement joined TRBV4-3 to TRBJ2-3; 11 junctional bases match TRBD2. Sequenced sample: naive CD4+ T cells from PBMCs. The meaning of the sample's cell subset or site label: CD45RA+ positively selected. The receptor was isolated from a young man in good health. Some clones in this sample may be carry-over from other donors' samples. The nucleotide sequence reads as follows: TGCGCCAGCAGCCAAAGAGCTAGCGGGAGGAGAAGCACAGATACGCAGTATTTT. This is translated as CASSQRASGRRSTDTQYF.